This is a list of T cell receptor beta chains from one sample in a study of vaccination and CD4 T cells after COVID-19. TCRdb re-analysed the PCR reads in MiXCR, keeping a single row per CDR3 protein. In the table there are about 9,400 distinct CDR3 sequences, around 31% of which are singletons. The antigens of these receptors remain unknown. Sample: CD4+ T cells from blood, cultured in vitro. The source of these receptors is a human donor in good health. The CDR3 runs from the conserved cysteine through the conserved F or W. The order of the fields is CDR3 DNA, CDR3 protein, V gene, D gene, clone size, J gene. A D gene is named only where the DNA matches it firmly. Clone size is shown for a subset of rows, as once, few, many or a class of expanded clone.

TGTGCCAGCAGCTTAGATCAGATAGATAATTCACCCCTCCACTTT CASSLDQIDNSPLHF TRBV7-2 . . TRBJ1-6
TGTGCCAGCAGCCCTCCCTCTAGCGGGAGGGCCAATGAGCAGTTCTTC CASSPPSSGRANEQFF TRBV7-9 TRBD2 . TRBJ2-1
TGTGCCAGCAGCTTGAAACTAGCGGGAGCATCCGAGCAGTACTTC CASSLKLAGASEQYF TRBV5-5 TRBD2 . TRBJ2-7
TGTGCCAGCAGGGACTCGACAGGGGCCAGCCAGCCCCAGCATTTT CASRDSTGASQPQHF TRBV28 TRBD1 few TRBJ1-5
TGTGCCACCAGTATGCCAGGGGGGGTGGAGACCCAGTACTTC CATSMPGGVETQYF TRBV24-1 . . TRBJ2-5
TGCAGCTCCCCGGCGTCGGGTCACAGGGCCTCAGATACGCAGTATTTT CSSPASGHRASDTQYF TRBV20-1 . few TRBJ2-3
TGTGCCAGCAGCTTAAGCCCAGGGGCGGGTTCACCCCTCCACTTT CASSLSPGAGSPLHF TRBV7-9 . . TRBJ1-6
TGTGCCAGCAGTTGGGCGGGACAGGGAAGAACCGGGGAGCTGTTTTTT CASSWAGQGRTGELFF TRBV28 TRBD1 . TRBJ2-2
TGTGCCAGCAGCCCGACGGGACTGACTGGCGAGACCCAGTACTTC CASSPTGLTGETQYF TRBV7-3 . few TRBJ2-5
TGCGCCAGCAGCCAAAACAGGTTTCCTGGAGGAGTGGATAATTCACCCCTCCACTTT CASSQNRFPGGVDNSPLHF TRBV4-3 . few TRBJ1-6
TGTGCCAGCAGTATTGGGGTAGCGGGAGCCGGGGAGACCCAGTACTTC CASSIGVAGAGETQYF TRBV6-2/TRBV6-3 TRBD2 few TRBJ2-5
TGTGCCAGCAGTTTAGGGGGAAGTAGCGGGGGGTATACGCAGTATTTT CASSLGGSSGGYTQYF TRBV28 TRBD2 . TRBJ2-3
TGCAGTGCTAGAGTTTGGGACCATTACAATGAGCAGTTCTTC CSARVWDHYNEQFF TRBV20-1 . few TRBJ2-1
TGTGCCAGTACCGACCGGAGGGTTGGATTAACTGAAGCTTTCTTT CASTDRRVGLTEAFF TRBV19 . . TRBJ1-1
TGTGCCAGCAGTAGAAGACAGGGGCTCCAGCCCCAGCATTTT CASSRRQGLQPQHF TRBV6-1 TRBD1 . TRBJ1-5
TGTGCCAGCAGTGAAGCGGGCAGGGGGGGCTCACCCCTCCACTTT CASSEAGRGGSPLHF TRBV6-1 TRBD1 . TRBJ1-6
TGCGCCAGCAGCTTGGAATCGAGCTACACCTTC CASSLESSYTF TRBV5-1 . . TRBJ1-2
TGTGCCAGCGCGGCCGTCGGCGGGGAGCTGTTTTTT CASAAVGGELFF TRBV2 . . TRBJ2-2
TGTGCCAGCAGCGGCTACGAGCAGTACTTC CASSGYEQYF TRBV6-1 . . TRBJ2-7
TGTGCCAGTAGTACCACAGGTAGGGGGTCCTCTGGGGCCAACGTCCTGACTTTC CASSTTGRGSSGANVLTF TRBV19 . . TRBJ2-6
TGTGCCAGCCAAGGCAGAAGCTCTGGAAACACCATATATTTT CASQGRSSGNTIYF TRBV6-1 . . TRBJ1-3
TGTGCCAGCAGTTACTCGAGAAATAGCGGGGTACCGTTCTTC CASSYSRNSGVPFF TRBV6-5 TRBD2 . TRBJ2-1
TGCAGCGTTGATGCTTGGGACGGGGAGGGAGATACGCAGTATTTT CSVDAWDGEGDTQYF TRBV29-1 TRBD2 once TRBJ2-3
TGTGCCAGCAGCGTGGACGGGAGGGGCTCTGGGGCCAACGTCCTGACTTTC CASSVDGRGSGANVLTF TRBV5-4 TRBD2 . TRBJ2-6
TGTGCCAGCAGCTTAGCCGACAGTAATAATTCACCCCTCCACTTT CASSLADSNNSPLHF TRBV11-2 . few TRBJ1-6
TGTGCCAGCAGCGTGTACAGACATAGCAATCAGCCCCAGCATTTT CASSVYRHSNQPQHF TRBV9 . . TRBJ1-5
TGTGCCACCAGCAGGCCCCCGGGACATTCTGATGAGCAGTTCTTC CATSRPPGHSDEQFF TRBV15 . few TRBJ2-1
TGCAGTGCTAGTACTAGCGGGAGGGGGTACACCGGGGAGCTGTTTTTT CSASTSGRGYTGELFF TRBV20-1 TRBD2 few TRBJ2-2
TGTGCCAGCAGCTTCGACCGTGAAGCTTTCTTT CASSFDREAFF TRBV5-4 . . TRBJ1-1
TGCAGTGGTCCGGGACAGGGGCGGTACGAGCAGTACTTC CSGPGQGRYEQYF TRBV20-1 TRBD1 few TRBJ2-7
TGTGCCAGCAGCTTAATCTCAGGGAGAGTCGACCCCCAGCATTTT CASSLISGRVDPQHF TRBV7-2 . . TRBJ1-5
TGCGCCAGCAGCCAAGATCAAACAGAAGCTTTCTTT CASSQDQTEAFF TRBV4-3 . . TRBJ1-1
TGCGCCAGCAGCCAAGGACGGGGGAGCACGGCCCGCGATACGCAGTATTTT CASSQGRGSTARDTQYF TRBV4-3 . . TRBJ2-3
TGTGCCAGCAGCTTAAAGAACTATGGCTACACCTTC CASSLKNYGYTF TRBV7-2 . . TRBJ1-2
TGTGCCAGCATAAGCGGGAGATATGAGCAGTTCTTC CASISGRYEQFF TRBV2 TRBD2 . TRBJ2-1
TGTGCCAGCAGCTCTTCCCGAGAGACCCAGTACTTC CASSSSRETQYF TRBV6-1 . . TRBJ2-5
TGTGCCATCAGTGAGTCAGGGCCCCAGCATTTT CAISESGPQHF TRBV10-3 . few TRBJ1-5
TGTGCCAGCAGGTCACGGGCAGATAACTATGGCTACACCTTC CASRSRADNYGYTF TRBV6-1 . few TRBJ1-2
TGTGCCAGCAGCTTAGAGCGCTCCTATAATTCACCCCTCCACTTT CASSLERSYNSPLHF TRBV7-8 . few TRBJ1-6
TGTGCCAGCAGCTTAGATACCCCGGGACTAGCGAACACCGGGGAGCTGTTTTTT CASSLDTPGLANTGELFF TRBV7-3 TRBD2 . TRBJ2-2
TGTGCCAGCAGCTTGTACAGGGAAAGCTTTAAAGAGACCCAGTACTTC CASSLYRESFKETQYF TRBV5-6 . . TRBJ2-5
TGCGCCAGCAGCTCGGGACGGGCCTACGAGCAGTACTTC CASSSGRAYEQYF TRBV5-1 . few TRBJ2-7
TGTGCCTGCCTAGGACGTAAGCCTGAAGCTTTCTTT CACLGRKPEAFF TRBV30 . . TRBJ1-1
TGCAGTGCTGCCAGGGGGACTAGCGGACCCGGTGAGCAGTTCTTC CSAARGTSGPGEQFF TRBV20-1 TRBD2 . TRBJ2-1
TGTGCCAGCAGTGAAAAAGCGGGAGATTACAATGAGCAGTTCTTC CASSEKAGDYNEQFF TRBV6-4 TRBD2 . TRBJ2-1
TGTGCCAGCAGTTTAGGACTAGCGGGATACGAGCAGTACTTC CASSLGLAGYEQYF TRBV27 TRBD2 few TRBJ2-7
TGTGCCAGCAGCCTTCGGACTAGCGGCTACAATGAGCAGTTCTTC CASSLRTSGYNEQFF TRBV7-2 TRBD2 . TRBJ2-1
TGTGCCAGCAGTGTCCGGGGACAGGGCTCCTACGAGCAGTACTTC CASSVRGQGSYEQYF TRBV2 TRBD1 . TRBJ2-7
TGTGCCAGCAGTTACTCTATGGCGGGAGGTTACACAGATACGCAGTATTTT CASSYSMAGGYTDTQYF TRBV6-5 TRBD2 few TRBJ2-3
TGTGCCAGCACAGGCCCCGCTAGAGACACCATATATTTT CASTGPARDTIYF TRBV28 . few TRBJ1-3
TGTGCCAGCAGCTTAATCGGGACAGCCACCTACGAGCAGTACTTC CASSLIGTATYEQYF TRBV11-2 TRBD1 . TRBJ2-7
TGTGCCAGCAGTGCTCTGGGGGCAAGTGGAAATTCACCCCTCCACTTT CASSALGASGNSPLHF TRBV6-2/TRBV6-3 . few TRBJ1-6
TGCGCCAGCAGCGCCAACCGGGACAGGGGGAACTTCGCGGACTTC CASSANRDRGNFADF TRBV5-1 TRBD1 few TRBJ1-2
TGTGCCAGCAGTGAAGCGACCCTCGCGACAGGGGGTGTTGGGGATACGCAGTATTTT CASSEATLATGGVGDTQYF TRBV6-1 TRBD1 . TRBJ2-3